Each of the 8 T cell receptor beta chains below was sequenced from the same sample in a study of blood T cell repertoires in COVID-19. Measured with immunoSEQ multiplex PCR; TCRdb has only the in-frame clones, and not every one. This sample has around 370,000 clones; more than 70% occur once, and the top ten carry about 7%. The sequencing sample was made of peripheral blood. These receptors were obtained from a woman in her sixties or seventies with COVID-19, enrolled during active disease.

The V call is TRBV19, the J call TRBJ1-2; D ambiguous. Germline loops: CDR1 LNHDA, CDR2 SQIVND (reference sequence). This CDR3 is built from 15 residues. V was trimmed by 3 bases and J by 4 bases, leaving 15 bases between them. CDR3 protein: CASSMDGGNSYGYTF. DNA for the CDR3: TGTGCCAGTAGTATGGATGGTGGCAACAGCTATGGCTACACCTTC.

The J gene is TRBJ2-3, the V gene TRBV6-4; 11 positions match TRBD2. The length of the CDR3 is 16 residues. Trimming took 5 bases from V and 4 from J; bases not matched to a gene: 8. Germline CDR1 is MRHNA and CDR2 is SNTAGT. CDR3 region: CASSRLAGFEADTQYF. Written as DNA, the CDR3 is TGTGCCAGCAGTCGACTAGCGGGGTTCGAAGCAGATACGCAGTATTTT.

The chain recombines TRBV4-1 with TRBJ2-7; D might be TRBD1 (6 bases). The CDR3 runs to 14 residues. Per germline, CDR1 MGHRA and CDR2 YSYEKL. V shed 4 bases and J shed 6 bases, with 16 bases lying between them. CDR3 coding DNA: TGCGCCAGCAGCCTGGGGACATTTCCTAGCGAGCAGTACTTC. Its translation: CASSLGTFPSEQYF.

The chain couples TRBV2 to TRBJ1-2, with D tentatively TRBD1 (5 bases). This CDR3 spans 11 amino acids. In germline, CDR1 is SNHLY, CDR2 FYNNEI. Deletions cut 5 bases from V and 10 bases from J, with 11 bases between. The CDR3 reads CASSYLTAYTF. The CDR3 DNA reads TGTGCCAGCAGTTACCTGACAGCCTACACCTTC.

In nucleotides, the CDR3 is TGTGCCAGCAGCCCGGGACAGGGGGCCGCTAATGAAAAACTGTTTTTT. Its protein is CASSPGQGAANEKLFF. V gene TRBV7-9 combines with J gene TRBJ1-4, with TRBD1 identical over 12 bases. The CDR3 has 16 residues. The J segment lost 3 bases and the V segment lost 5 bases, leaving 4 bases of the junction unmatched. Germline CDR1 is SEHNR and CDR2 is FQNEAQ (reference sequence).

Comment on this clone: Other nucleotide sequences in the sample specify the same CDR3. The genes are TRBV3-1 (or the pseudogene TRBV3-2) and TRBJ1-3, with TRBD1 matching 11 bases. V lost 2 bases, J lost 7 bases, and 1 base stayed unmatched. The CDR3 extends over 14 amino acids. Germline CDR1 and CDR2: LGHDT and YNNKEL (reference sequence). This chain's CDR3 is CASSQRDRGNTIYF. The CDR3 DNA reads TGTGCCAGCAGCCAACGGGACAGGGGGAACACCATATATTTT.

The chain joins TRBV4-1 to TRBJ2-2; perhaps TRBD2 as D (7 bases). The CDR3 totals 15 residues. V gave up 4 bases and J gave up 2 bases, with 11 bases separating them. CDR1 is MGHRA and CDR2 is YSYEKL in the germline V gene. The CDR3: CASSLGGLNTGELFF. The CDR3 DNA sequence: TGCGCCAGCAGCCTGGGGGGGCTCAACACCGGGGAGCTGTTTTTT.

V usage is TRBV2 and J usage is TRBJ1-1; 11 nucleotides match TRBD1. Looked up from germline, CDR1 is SNHLY and CDR2 is FYNNEI. V gave up 2 bases and J gave up 4 bases; unmatched junction bases: 18. This CDR3 spans 20 amino acids. DNA for the CDR3: TGTGCCAGCAGTGAAAGGCCTGGTAGGACAGGGGGCTCGAGGGGCACTGAAGCTTTCTTT. Translation: CASSERPGRTGGSRGTEAFF.